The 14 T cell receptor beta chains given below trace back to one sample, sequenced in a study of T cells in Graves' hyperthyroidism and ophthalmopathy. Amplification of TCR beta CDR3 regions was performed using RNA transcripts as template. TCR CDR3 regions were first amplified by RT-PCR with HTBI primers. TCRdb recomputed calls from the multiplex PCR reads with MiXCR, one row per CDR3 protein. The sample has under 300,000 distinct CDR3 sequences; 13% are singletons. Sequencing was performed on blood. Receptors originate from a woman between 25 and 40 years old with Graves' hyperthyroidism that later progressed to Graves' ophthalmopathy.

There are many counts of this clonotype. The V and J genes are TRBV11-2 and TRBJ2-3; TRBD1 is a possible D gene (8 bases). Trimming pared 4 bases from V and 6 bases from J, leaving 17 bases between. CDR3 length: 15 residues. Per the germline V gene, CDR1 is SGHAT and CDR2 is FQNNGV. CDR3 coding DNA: TGTGCCAGCAGCTATCATACAGGGGGAGGGGATACGCAGTATTTT. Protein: CASSYHTGGGDTQYF.

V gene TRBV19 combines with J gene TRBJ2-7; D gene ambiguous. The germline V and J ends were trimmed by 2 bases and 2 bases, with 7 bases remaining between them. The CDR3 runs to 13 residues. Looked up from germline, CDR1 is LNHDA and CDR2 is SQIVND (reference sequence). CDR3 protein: CASSIRLAYEQYF. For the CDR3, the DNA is TGTGCCAGTAGTATAAGGCTCGCCTACGAGCAGTACTTC.

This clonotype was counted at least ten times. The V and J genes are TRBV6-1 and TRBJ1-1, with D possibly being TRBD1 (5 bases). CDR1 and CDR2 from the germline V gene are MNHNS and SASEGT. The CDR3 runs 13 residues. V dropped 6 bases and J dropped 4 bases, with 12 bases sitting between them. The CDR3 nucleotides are TGTGCCAGCAGCATCCCAGGGACCACTGAAGCTTTCTTT. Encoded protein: CASSIPGTTEAFF.

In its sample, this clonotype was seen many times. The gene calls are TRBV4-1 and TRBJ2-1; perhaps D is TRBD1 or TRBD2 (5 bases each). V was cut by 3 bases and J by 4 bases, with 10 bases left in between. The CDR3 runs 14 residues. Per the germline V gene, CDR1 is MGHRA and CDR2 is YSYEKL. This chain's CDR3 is CASSQGTFYNEQFF. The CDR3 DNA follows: TGCGCCAGCAGCCAGGGGACGTTTTACAATGAGCAGTTCTTC.

DNA of the CDR3: TGCGCCAGCAGCCAAGCTGCCCGATTAGCGGGCTCCTACAATGAGCAGTTCTTC. Protein product: CASSQAARLAGSYNEQFF. The chain combines TRBV4-1 with TRBJ2-1, with 7 bases identical to TRBD2. The germline V gene has CDR1 MGHRA and CDR2 YSYEKL. The CDR3 has 18 amino acids. J was trimmed by 0 bases and V by 1 base; bases with no gene match: 9.

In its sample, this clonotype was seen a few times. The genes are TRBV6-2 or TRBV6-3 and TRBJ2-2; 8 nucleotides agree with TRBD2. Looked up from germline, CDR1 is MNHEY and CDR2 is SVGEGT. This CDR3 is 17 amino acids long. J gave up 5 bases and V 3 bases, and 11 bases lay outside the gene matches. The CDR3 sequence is CASSYRLSGRGTGELFF. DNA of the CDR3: TGTGCCAGCAGTTATCGCTTGAGCGGGAGAGGGACCGGGGAGCTGTTTTTT.

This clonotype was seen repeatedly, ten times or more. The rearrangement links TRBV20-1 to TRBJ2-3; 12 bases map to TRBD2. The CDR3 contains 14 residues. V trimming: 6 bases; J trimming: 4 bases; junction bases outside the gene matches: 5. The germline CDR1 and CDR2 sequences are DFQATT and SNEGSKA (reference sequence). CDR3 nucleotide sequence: TGCAGTGCCTGGACTAGCGGGAAATCAGATACGCAGTATTTT. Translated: CSAWTSGKSDTQYF.

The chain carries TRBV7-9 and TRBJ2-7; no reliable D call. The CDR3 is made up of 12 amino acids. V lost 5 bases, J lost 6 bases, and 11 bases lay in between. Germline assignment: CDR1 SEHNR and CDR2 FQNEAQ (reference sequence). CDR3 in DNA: TGTGCCAGCAGCGCCTCAGGTTCCGAGCAGTACTTC. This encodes CASSASGSEQYF. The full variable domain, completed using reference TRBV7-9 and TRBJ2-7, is DTGVSQNPRHKITKRGQNVTFRCDPISEHNRLYWYRQTLGQGPEFLTYFQNEAQLEKSRLLSDRFSAERPKGSFSTLEIQRTEQGDSAMYLCASSASGSEQYFGPGTRLTVT.

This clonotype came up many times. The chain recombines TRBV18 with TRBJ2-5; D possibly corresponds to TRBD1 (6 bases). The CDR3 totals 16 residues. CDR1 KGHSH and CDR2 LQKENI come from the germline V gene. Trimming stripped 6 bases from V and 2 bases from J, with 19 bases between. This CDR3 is CASSPQTGHQQETQYF. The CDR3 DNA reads TGTGCCAGCTCCCCTCAGACGGGACACCAACAAGAGACCCAGTACTTC.

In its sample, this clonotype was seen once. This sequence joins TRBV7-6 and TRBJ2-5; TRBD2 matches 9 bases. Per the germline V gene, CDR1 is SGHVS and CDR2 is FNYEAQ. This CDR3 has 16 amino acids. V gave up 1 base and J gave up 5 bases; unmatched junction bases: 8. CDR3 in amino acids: CASSLGVAGGGETQYF. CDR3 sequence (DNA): TGTGCCAGCAGCTTAGGAGTGGCGGGAGGGGGGGAGACCCAGTACTTC.

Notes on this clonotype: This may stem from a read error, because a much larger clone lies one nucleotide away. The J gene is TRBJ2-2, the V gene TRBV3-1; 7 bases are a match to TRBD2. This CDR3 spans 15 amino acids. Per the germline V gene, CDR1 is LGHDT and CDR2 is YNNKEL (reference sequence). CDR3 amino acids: CASTQDGGRAGELFF. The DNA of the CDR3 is TGTGCCAGCACCCAAGATGGCGGGAGAGCCGGGGAGCTGTTTTTT. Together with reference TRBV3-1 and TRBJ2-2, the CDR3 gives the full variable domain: DTAVSQTPKYLVTQMGNDKSIKCEQNLGHDTMYWYKQDSKKFLKIMFSYNNKELIINETVPNRFSPKSPDKAHLNLHINSLELGDSAVYFCASTQDGGRAGELFFGEGSRLTVL.

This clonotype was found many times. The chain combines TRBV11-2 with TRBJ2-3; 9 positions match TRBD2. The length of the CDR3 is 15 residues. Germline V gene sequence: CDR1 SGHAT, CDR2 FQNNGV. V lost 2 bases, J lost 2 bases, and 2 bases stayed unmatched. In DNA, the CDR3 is TGTGCCAGCAGCTTAACGGGACTAGCCACAGATACGCAGTATTTT. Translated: CASSLTGLATDTQYF.

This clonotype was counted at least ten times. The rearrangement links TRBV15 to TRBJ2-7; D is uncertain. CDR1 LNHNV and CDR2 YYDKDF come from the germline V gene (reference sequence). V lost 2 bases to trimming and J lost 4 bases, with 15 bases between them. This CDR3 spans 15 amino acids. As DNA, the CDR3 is TGTGCCACCAGCAGACAGGCCAGTGGGTTATACGAGCAGTACTTC. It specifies CATSRQASGLYEQYF. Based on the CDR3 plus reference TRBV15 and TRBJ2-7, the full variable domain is DAMVIQNPRYQVTQFGKPVTLSCSQTLNHNVMYWYQQKSSQAPKLLFHYYDKDFNNEADTPDNFQSRRPNTSFCFLDIRSPGLGDTAMYLCATSRQASGLYEQYFGPGTRLTVT.

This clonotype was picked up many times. This chain's CDR3 is CASSRGQGVITEAFF. CDR3 coding DNA: TGTGCCAGCTCACGAGGACAGGGGGTTATCACTGAAGCTTTCTTT. V gene TRBV18 combines with J gene TRBJ1-1, with 10 nucleotides matching TRBD1. V was pared by 4 bases and J by 4 bases, with 6 bases of the junction left unmatched. This CDR3 has 15 residues. Germline V gene lookup returns CDR1 KGHSH and CDR2 LQKENI.